This paragraph reports one TCR beta chain. Its antigen is not identified. The data are from a study of T cell responses to AZD1222 COVID-19 vaccine. Study findings and constraints: The span of vaccine-associated CD4 TCRs extended across spike, with dominance at 160-218 and 743-854. Sampling captured repertoires only after the peak T cell response. Females made up more of the donors, who were largely white British, and clonal diversity may have come out too low.

Sequencing used immunoSEQ multiplex PCR; TCRdb keeps in-frame clones, though not all of them. The table includes more than 150,000 clones, about 92% detected once. The CDR3 sequence is 20 residues long. J was trimmed by 2 bases and V by 4 bases; bases with no gene match: 17. Germline V gene sequence: CDR1 LGHDT, CDR2 YNNKEL (reference sequence). The sequencing here drew on peripheral blood, taken on day 0 of AZD1222 vaccination. The V and J genes are TRBV3-1 (or the pseudogene TRBV3-2) and TRBJ1-2; TRBD1 aligns across 12 bases. The sequence derives from an adult in good health. CDR3 in DNA: TGTGCCAGCAGCCCACTGTTTCTGACCGGGACAGGGGGCGCCAACTATGGCTACACCTTC. Residues: CASSPLFLTGTGGANYGYTF.